This T cell receptor (beta chain) derives from a study of T cell repertoires and Cas9 in healthy adults (dated by TCRdb to 2017 to 2018). Regarding the research as a whole: Within the CD4 and CD8 compartments, SpCas9-reactive T cells were assessed for multi-effector potency, cytotoxicity and lineage determination. The study looked at preexisting T cell immunity to the Streptococcus pyogenes Cas9 nuclease (SpCas9), which is used in CRISPR gene editing.

Concerning this clone: This clone's antigen is unknown. The input lacks base qualities; no much larger clone sits a single base away.

The method was the immunoSEQ multiplex PCR assay. TCRdb took this table from immuneACCESS and kept in-frame rearrangements with V and J called. Such tables lack part of the clones; where checked against another copy, unresolved V genes explain under half of the gap, and the rest is unexplained. A total of approximately 23,000 clones appear in this sample, less than 95% of them only once. Jointly, the top ten make up about 1.6% of the sample. V trim: 7 bases; J trim: 6 bases; unmatched bases: 13. The germline V gene yields SGHTS for CDR1 and YDEGEE for CDR2. The CDR3 contains 16 residues, cysteine and phenylalanine counted. This entry keeps only the CDR3 DNA: 48 bases, framed from base 1. Results the study describes overall, beyond this receptor: In vitro, the proliferation and function of SpCas9-reactive effector T cells were reported to be mitigated by SpCas9-reactive regulatory T cells.

Healthy humans served as the donors. This receptor was identified in a human donor in good health. The rearrangement combines TRBV5-8 with TRBJ2-2, and 9 bases in between align with TRBD2. Sequencing was done on a sample of CD4+ effector T cells (CD127+, CD25-, CD137-, CD154-) from PBMCs; culture status not recorded. The CDR3 reads as follows: CASRPSLAGIAGELFF. The DNA sequence is TGTGCCAGCCGGCCGTCGCTAGCGGGGATTGCCGGGGAGCTGTTTTTT.